A single T cell receptor (beta chain) is shown here with its context. The sample belongs to a study of identical twins. It was template switching that added a universal primer site, and there were unique molecular identifiers on the cDNA. MiXCR, run by TCRdb on the 5' RACE reads, gives a single entry per CDR3 protein. The sample has about 900,000 distinct CDR3 sequences, roughly an eighth seen once. The CDR3 sequence is 15 residues long. The V gene's germline CDR1 is MNHGY and CDR2 SVAAGI. The ends were cut back, 6 bases at V and 4 bases at J, with 18 bases in the middle. The sample was also reused in another study, on yellow fever vaccine responses in identical twins.

The TCR originated in a woman aged 18-29 years in good health. Sequencing used PBMCs. V gene TRBV6-9 combines with J gene TRBJ1-1; D perhaps matches TRBD1 (6 bases). The CDR3, as DNA: TGTGCCAGCAGCCCCCGAATAGGGGGGCCCACTGAAGCTTTCTTT. Its protein is CASSPRIGGPTEAFF.